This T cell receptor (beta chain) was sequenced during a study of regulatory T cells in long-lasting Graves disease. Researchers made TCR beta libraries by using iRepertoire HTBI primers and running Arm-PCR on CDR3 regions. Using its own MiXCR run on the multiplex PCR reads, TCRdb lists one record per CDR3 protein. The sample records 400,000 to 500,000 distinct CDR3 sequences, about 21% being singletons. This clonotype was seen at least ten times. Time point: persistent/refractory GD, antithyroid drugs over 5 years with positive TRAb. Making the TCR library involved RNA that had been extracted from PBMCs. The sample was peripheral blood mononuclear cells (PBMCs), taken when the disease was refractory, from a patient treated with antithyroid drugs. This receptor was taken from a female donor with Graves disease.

The CDR3 spells CASSFGDSQETQYF. CDR3 DNA: TGTGCCAGCAGTTTTGGGGACAGCCAAGAGACCCAGTACTTC. The V gene is TRBV28, the J gene TRBJ2-5; 7 nucleotides line up with TRBD1. In germline, CDR1 is MDHEN, CDR2 SYDVKM. The CDR3 covers 14 residues. Unmatched junction bases numbered 2, after V lost 3 bases and J lost 1 base.